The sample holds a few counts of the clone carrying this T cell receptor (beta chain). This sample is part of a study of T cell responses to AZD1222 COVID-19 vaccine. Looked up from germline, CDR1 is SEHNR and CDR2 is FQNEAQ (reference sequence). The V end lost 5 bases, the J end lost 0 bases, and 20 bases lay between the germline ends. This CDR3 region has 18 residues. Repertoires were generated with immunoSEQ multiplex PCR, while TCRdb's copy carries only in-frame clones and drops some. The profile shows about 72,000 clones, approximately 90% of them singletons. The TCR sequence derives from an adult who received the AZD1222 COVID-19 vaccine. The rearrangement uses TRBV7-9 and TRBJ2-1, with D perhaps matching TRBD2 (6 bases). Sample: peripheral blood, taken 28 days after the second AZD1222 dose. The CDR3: CASSPAPGLFGSYNEQFF. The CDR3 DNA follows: TGTGCCAGCAGCCCTGCCCCGGGACTCTTCGGCTCCTACAATGAGCAGTTCTTC.